The count of the clone carrying this TCR beta chain is one. CDR1 and CDR2 from the germline V gene are MNHEY and SMNVEV (reference sequence). The CDR3 totals 14 residues. V lost 5 bases and J 4 bases, leaving 12 bases between the germline ends. Original processing methods: Amplification of reference gene primers was used by the study to estimate nucleated cell counts. TCRdb's table, derived via immunoSEQ multiplex PCR, lists solely in-frame clones and lacks some. That table furnishes V, J and clone size, whereas the DNA furnished D and trimming. The sample lists fewer than 110,000 clones; 85% to 90% were seen once. This record comes from a study of blood T cell repertoires in COVID-19. On the study more broadly: COVID-19 samples, acute and convalescent, were from the United States, Italy and Spain. Sources were T cells, B-cell-depleted T cells, or PBMCs; the material itself was cDNA or gDNA.

The chain combines TRBV27 with TRBJ2-1; possibly TRBD1 for D (5 bases). Sequenced material: peripheral blood. This sequence originates from a human donor in a cohort sampled during active COVID-19. This CDR3 reads CASSPTRVYNEQFF. CDR3 in DNA: TGTGCCAGCAGTCCAACCAGGGTTTACAATGAGCAGTTCTTC.